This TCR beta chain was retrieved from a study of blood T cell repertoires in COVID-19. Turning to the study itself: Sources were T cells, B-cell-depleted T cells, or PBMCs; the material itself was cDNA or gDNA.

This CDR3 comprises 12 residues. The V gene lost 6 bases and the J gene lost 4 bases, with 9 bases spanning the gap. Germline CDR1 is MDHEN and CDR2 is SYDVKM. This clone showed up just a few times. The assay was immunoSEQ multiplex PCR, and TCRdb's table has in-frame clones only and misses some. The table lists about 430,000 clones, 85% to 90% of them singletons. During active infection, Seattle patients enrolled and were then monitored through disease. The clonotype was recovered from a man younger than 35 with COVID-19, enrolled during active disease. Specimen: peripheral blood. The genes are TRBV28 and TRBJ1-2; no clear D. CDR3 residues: CASSPSSYGYTF. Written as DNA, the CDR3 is TGTGCCAGCAGCCCCTCCTCCTATGGCTACACCTTC.